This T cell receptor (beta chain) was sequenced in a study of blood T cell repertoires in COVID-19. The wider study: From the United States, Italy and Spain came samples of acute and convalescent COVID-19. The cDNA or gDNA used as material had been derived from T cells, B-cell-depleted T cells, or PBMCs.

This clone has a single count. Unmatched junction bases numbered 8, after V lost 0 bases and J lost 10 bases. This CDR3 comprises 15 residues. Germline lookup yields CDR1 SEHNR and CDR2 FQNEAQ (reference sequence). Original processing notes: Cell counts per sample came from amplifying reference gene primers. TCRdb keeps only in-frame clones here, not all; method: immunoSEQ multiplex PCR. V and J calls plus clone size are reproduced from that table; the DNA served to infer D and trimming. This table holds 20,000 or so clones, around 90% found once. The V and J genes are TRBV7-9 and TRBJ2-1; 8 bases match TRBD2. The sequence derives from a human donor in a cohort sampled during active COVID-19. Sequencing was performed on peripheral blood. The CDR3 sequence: CASSLASGSVREQFF. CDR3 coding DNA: TGTGCCAGCAGCTTAGCCAGCGGGAGTGTTCGGGAGCAGTTCTTC.